This T cell receptor beta chain emerged from a study of memory CD4+ T cells and cytomegalovirus serostatus. Study-wide results and caveats: Repertoires predicted CMV serostatus with median bootstrapped AUC of about 0.94.

Regarding this clone: Its antigen is unknown.

Trimming stripped 1 base from V and 2 bases from J, with 8 bases between. CDR3 size: 14 residues. Germline V gene data show CDR1 as SGHVS and CDR2 as FNYEAQ. In the source study's methods: After removing out-of-frame reads, 2 million to 2.5 million distinct TCRbeta sequences remained. Repertoires were generated with immunoSEQ multiplex PCR, while TCRdb's copy carries only in-frame clones and drops some. That table supplies the V and J calls and clone size; D and trimming were determined from the DNA. The sample has 61,000 or so clones; over 60% are singletons. The sort gate was single viable CD3+CD4+CD8-CD45RO+ cells for memory CD4+ T cells. After thawing, CD4+ T cells were positively selected.

This chain links TRBV7-6 with TRBJ2-5; the D gene is possibly TRBD1 (5 bases). Sequencing input: memory CD4+ T cells from blood. The receptor's source is an adult in good health and CMV-seronegative. Some clones in this sample may be carry-over from other donors' samples. CDR3 amino acids: CASSLGQTQETQYF. The CDR3, as DNA: TGTGCCAGCAGCTTAGGACAGACACAAGAGACCCAGTACTTC.